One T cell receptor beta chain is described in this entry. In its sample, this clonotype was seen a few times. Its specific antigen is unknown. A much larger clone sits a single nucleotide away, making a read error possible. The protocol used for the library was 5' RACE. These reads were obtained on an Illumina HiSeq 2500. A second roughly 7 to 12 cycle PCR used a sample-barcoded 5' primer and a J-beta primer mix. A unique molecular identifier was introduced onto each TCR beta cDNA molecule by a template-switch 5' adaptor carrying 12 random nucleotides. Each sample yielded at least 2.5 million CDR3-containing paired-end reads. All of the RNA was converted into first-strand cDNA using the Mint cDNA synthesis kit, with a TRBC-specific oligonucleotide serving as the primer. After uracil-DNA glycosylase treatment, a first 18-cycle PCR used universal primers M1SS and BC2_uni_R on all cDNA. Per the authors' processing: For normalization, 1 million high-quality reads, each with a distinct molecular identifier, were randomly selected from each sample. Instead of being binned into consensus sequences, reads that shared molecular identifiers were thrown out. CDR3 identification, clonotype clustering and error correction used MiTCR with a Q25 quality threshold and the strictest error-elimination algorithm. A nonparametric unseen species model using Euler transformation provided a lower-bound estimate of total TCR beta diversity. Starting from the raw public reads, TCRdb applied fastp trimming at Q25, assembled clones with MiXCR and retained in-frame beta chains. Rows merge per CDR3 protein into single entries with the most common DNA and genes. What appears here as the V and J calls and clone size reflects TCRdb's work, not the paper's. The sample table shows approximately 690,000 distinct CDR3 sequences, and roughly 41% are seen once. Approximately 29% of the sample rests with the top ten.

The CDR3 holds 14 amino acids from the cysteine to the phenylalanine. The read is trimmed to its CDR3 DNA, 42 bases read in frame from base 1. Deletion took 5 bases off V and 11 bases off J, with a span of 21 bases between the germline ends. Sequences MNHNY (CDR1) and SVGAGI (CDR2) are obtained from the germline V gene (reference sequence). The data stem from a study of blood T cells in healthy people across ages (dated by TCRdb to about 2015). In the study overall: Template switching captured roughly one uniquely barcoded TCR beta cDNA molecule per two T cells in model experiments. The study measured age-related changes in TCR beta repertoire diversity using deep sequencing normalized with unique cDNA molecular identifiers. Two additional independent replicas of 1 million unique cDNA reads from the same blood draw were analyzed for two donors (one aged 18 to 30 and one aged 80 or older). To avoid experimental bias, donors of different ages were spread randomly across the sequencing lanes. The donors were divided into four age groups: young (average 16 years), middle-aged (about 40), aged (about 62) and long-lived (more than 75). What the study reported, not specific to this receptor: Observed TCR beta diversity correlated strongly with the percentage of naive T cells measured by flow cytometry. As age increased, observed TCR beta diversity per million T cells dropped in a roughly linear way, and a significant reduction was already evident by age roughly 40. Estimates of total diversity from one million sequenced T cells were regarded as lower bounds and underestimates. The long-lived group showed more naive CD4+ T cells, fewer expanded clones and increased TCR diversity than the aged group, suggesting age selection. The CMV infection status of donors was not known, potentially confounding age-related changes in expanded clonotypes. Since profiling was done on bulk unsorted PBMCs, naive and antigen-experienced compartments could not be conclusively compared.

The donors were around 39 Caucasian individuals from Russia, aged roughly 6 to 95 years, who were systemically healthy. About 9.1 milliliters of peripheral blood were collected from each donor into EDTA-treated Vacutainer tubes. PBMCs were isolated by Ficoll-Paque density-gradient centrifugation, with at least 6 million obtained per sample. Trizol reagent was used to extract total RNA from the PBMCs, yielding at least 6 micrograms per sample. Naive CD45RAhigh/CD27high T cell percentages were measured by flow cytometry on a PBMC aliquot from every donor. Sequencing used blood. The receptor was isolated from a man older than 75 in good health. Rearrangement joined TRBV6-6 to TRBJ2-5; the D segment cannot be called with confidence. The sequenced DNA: TGTGCCAGCAGTCCCTCAGGTTGGGGTAATGAGCAGTACTTC. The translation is CASSPSGWGNEQYF.